The sequence of this T cell receptor (beta chain) was determined in a study of cytomegalovirus exposure and HLA in healthy donors. Trimming removed 2 bases at V and 0 bases at J, with 8 bases between. The CDR3 is made up of 15 amino acids. Germline lookup yields CDR1 SEHNR and CDR2 FQNEAQ (reference sequence). The primer mix had 60 Vbeta and 13 Jbeta primers. Only in-frame clones appear in the TCRdb table, and some are missing; sequencing was by immunoSEQ multiplex PCR. The data contain around 150,000 clones, about 85% of them seen just once; the ten biggest clones take up around 2%. The source of this sequence is a young man in good health and CMV-seronegative. Sequencing was performed on PBMCs. The J gene is TRBJ2-1, the V gene TRBV7-9, with D tentatively TRBD2 (5 bases). The CDR3 DNA follows: TGTGCCAGCAGCTTAATGCGGGTCTCCTACAATGAGCAGTTCTTC. Translation: CASSLMRVSYNEQFF. The variable domain in full, completed from reference TRBV7-9 and TRBJ2-1, reads DTGVSQNPRHKITKRGQNVTFRCDPISEHNRLYWYRQTLGQGPEFLTYFQNEAQLEKSRLLSDRFSAERPKGSFSTLEIQRTEQGDSAMYLCASSLMRVSYNEQFFGPGTRLTVL.